Listed below are T cell receptor beta chains from one sample, sequenced in a study of cytomegalovirus exposure and HLA in healthy donors. Only in-frame clones appear in the TCRdb table, and some are missing; sequencing was by immunoSEQ multiplex PCR. The sample lists about 140,000 clones; roughly 80% were seen once. Material for sequencing was PBMCs. The receptors here all came from a woman between 40 and 55 years old in good health and CMV-seropositive. The CDR3 runs from the conserved cysteine through the conserved F or W. A D gene is named only where the DNA matches it firmly. Clone size is shown for a subset of rows, as once, few, many or a class of expanded clone.

D gene	J gene	clone size	V gene	CDR3 DNA	CDR3 protein
-	TRBJ1-1	once	TRBV9	TGTGCCAGCAGCCCCCGCACTGAAGCTTTCTTT	CASSPRTEAFF
TRBD1	TRBJ2-7	-	TRBV10-2	TGCGCCAGCAGTTTCCGGGACAGGGTCTACGAGCAGTACTTC	CASSFRDRVYEQYF
TRBD1	TRBJ1-6	once	TRBV7-2	TGTGCCAGCAGCTTAGGGACAGGGGCAAGAAATTCACCCCTCCACTTT	CASSLGTGARNSPLHF
TRBD2	TRBJ2-2	-	TRBV7-9	TGTGCCAGCAGCTTATACACCGGGAGGGCCCTTGCCGGGGAGCTGTTTTTT	CASSLYTGRALAGELFF
-	TRBJ1-2	-	TRBV28	TGTGCCAGCAGTTTAGGGGGGGCCAGGCCGGCTAATGGCTACACCTTC	CASSLGGARPANGYTF
-	TRBJ2-2	-	TRBV30	TGTGCCTGGGGACTCCTCACCGGGGAGCTGTTTTTT	CAWGLLTGELFF
-	TRBJ1-4	once	TRBV25-1	TGTGCCAGCAGTGAAGGGGGGGGAGTTGGTGAAAAACTGTTTTTT	CASSEGGGVGEKLFF
TRBD2	TRBJ2-2	-	TRBV19	TGTGCCAGTAGTATAACTAGCGGGAGTGGAACCGGGGAGCTGTTTTTT	CASSITSGSGTGELFF
-	TRBJ2-7	-	TRBV7-2	TGTGCCAGCAGCTTAGGTAGGGGCCCCCCCTACGAGCAGTACTTC	CASSLGRGPPYEQYF
TRBD1	TRBJ2-1	-	TRBV6-1	TGTGCCAGCAGTGGGGACAGGGAAGGAAACAATGAGCAGTTCTTC	CASSGDREGNNEQFF
-	TRBJ2-1	-	TRBV19	TGTGCCAGTAGTCCGCTCACAGGGAGTGAGCAGTTCTTC	CASSPLTGSEQFF
TRBD1	TRBJ1-6	-	TRBV7-9	TGTGCCAGCAGCCCGGGACAGGGGGCCCTGCCCCTCCACTTT	CASSPGQGALPLHF
-	TRBJ2-7	-	TRBV5-1	TGCGCCAGCAGCTTGGAGGGGCACGAGCAGTACTTC	CASSLEGHEQYF
-	TRBJ2-5	-	TRBV18	TGTGCCAGCTCATACTCGACAGGATCGGAGACCCAGTACTTC	CASSYSTGSETQYF
-	TRBJ1-3	-	TRBV10-3	TGTGCCACGGGCGGGCAGGAATACGTGCGAAACACCATATATTTT	CATGGQEYVRNTIYF
-	TRBJ1-1	-	TRBV29-1	TGCAGCGTTGAAAAGGGACAAGGCTTTTTGAACACTGAAGCTTTCTTT	CSVEKGQGFLNTEAFF
-	TRBJ2-5	-	TRBV28	TGTGCCAGCACCGTACTAGATTCAGAGACCCAGTACTTC	CASTVLDSETQYF
-	TRBJ2-5	-	TRBV9	TGTGCCAGCAGCGTAGACTCCGGTCCCCAAGAGACCCAGTACTTC	CASSVDSGPQETQYF
TRBD1	TRBJ2-5	-	TRBV27	TGTGCCAGCAGCCCAGACAGGGCTTCTCGAGAGACCCAGTACTTC	CASSPDRASRETQYF